The clone carrying this T cell receptor (beta chain) occurred many times. Its antigen is unidentified. The data were taken from a study of T cells after yellow fever vaccination. The overall study: Fractions with few cells were prepared using SMART-Seq v4 Ultra Low Input. Overall study results and limits: Booster sampling recovered most clones from primary vaccination (96% CD4, around 90% CD8).

TCRdb redid the calling of the 5' RACE reads with MiXCR, one entry per CDR3 protein. The sample holds 500,000 to 650,000 distinct CDR3 sequences, around an eighth seen once. The V gene's germline CDR1 is SGHRS and CDR2 YFSETQ. This CDR3 comprises 13 residues. V was cut by 2 bases and J by 0 bases, with 5 bases left in between. Sequenced here: PBMCs, sampled on the day of the yellow fever booster vaccination. The rearrangement uses TRBV5-1 and TRBJ1-1; D not resolved. The sequence derives from a man under 40 who received the YFV17D yellow fever vaccine. The CDR3 DNA sequence: TGCGCCAGCAGCTTTGGGATGAACACTGAAGCTTTCTTT. It is translated as CASSFGMNTEAFF. Full variable domain (missing parts from reference TRBV5-1 and TRBJ1-1): KAGVTQTPRYLIKTRGQQVTLSCSPISGHRSVSWYQQTPGQGLQFLFEYFSETQRNKGNFPGRFSGRQFSNSRSEMNVSTLELGDSALYLCASSFGMNTEAFFGQGTRLTVV.